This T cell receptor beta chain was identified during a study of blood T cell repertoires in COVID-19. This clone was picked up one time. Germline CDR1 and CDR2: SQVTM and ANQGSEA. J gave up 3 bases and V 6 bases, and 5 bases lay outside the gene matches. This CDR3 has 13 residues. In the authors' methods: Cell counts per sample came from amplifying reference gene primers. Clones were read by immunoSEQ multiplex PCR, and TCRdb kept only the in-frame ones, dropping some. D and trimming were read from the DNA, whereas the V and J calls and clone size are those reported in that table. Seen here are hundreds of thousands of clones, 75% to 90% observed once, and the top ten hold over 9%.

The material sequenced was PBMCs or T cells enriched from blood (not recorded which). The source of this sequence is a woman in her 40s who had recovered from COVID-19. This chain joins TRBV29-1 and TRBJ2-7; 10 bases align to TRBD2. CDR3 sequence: CSVRLAGHYEQYF. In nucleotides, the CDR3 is TGCAGCGTGCGACTAGCGGGCCACTACGAGCAGTACTTC.